Each of the 27 T cell receptor beta chains below was sequenced from the same sample in a study. TCRdb reprocessed the 5' RACE reads with MiXCR, giving one entry per CDR3 protein. This table has tens of thousands of distinct CDR3 sequences, 25% to 30% appearing once. Sequencing was performed on naive CD4+ T cells sorted from blood. Stated subset: naive CD4+ T cells, CD4+CD45RA+CD25-. The receptors stem from a female donor with breast cancer.

J is TRBJ2-7 and V is TRBV14; D gene uncertain. Between the trimmed V and J ends, which lost 0 bases and 1 base, there was a span of 25 bases. The CDR3 contains 20 residues. Germline V gene lookup returns CDR1 SGHDN and CDR2 FVKESK. CDR3 residues: CASSQDPLRVGVYGSYEQYF. Here the CDR3 DNA reads TGTGCCAGCAGCCAAGACCCCCTCCGGGTTGGAGTTTATGGGTCCTACGAGCAGTACTTC.

In its sample, this clonotype was seen a few times. This sequence joins TRBV29-1 and TRBJ2-3, with D unclear. The V end was cut by 7 bases, the J end by 6 bases, with 11 bases between. Germline values: CDR1 SQVTM, CDR2 ANQGSEA. This CDR3 is built from 11 residues. CDR3 bases: TGCAGCGCCGATTTTTTGGATACGCAGTATTTT. Protein product: CSADFLDTQYF.

In this sample, this clonotype turned up a few times. The chain links TRBV15 to TRBJ2-7; perhaps TRBD1 as D (6 bases). The V gene's germline CDR1 is LNHNV and CDR2 YYDKDF (reference sequence). With 5 bases removed from V and 2 bases from J, the gap between germline ends came to 10 bases. The CDR3 has 13 residues. The CDR3 region has the DNA TGTGCCACCAGCGCTCGGACAGCCTACGAGCAGTACTTC. Residues: CATSARTAYEQYF.

This clonotype occurred a few times. This rearrangement joins TRBV28 to TRBJ1-2; no reliable D call. Germline values: CDR1 MDHEN, CDR2 SYDVKM. Deletions cut 5 bases from V and 8 bases from J, with 21 bases between. CDR3 length equals 15 residues. This CDR3 reads CASSLIYASGGGYTF. The CDR3 coding sequence is TGTGCCAGCAGTCTGATTTATGCTTCAGGTGGCGGCTACACCTTC.

The chain has TRBV28 and TRBJ1-5, with a weak D call TRBD1 (6 bases). The CDR3 consists of 15 residues. Germline V CDR1 and CDR2: MDHEN, SYDVKM. The germline V and J ends were trimmed by 5 bases and 5 bases, with 16 bases remaining between them. The CDR3 DNA reads TGTGCCAGCAGTCTAGAAGGGGGAGGTCATCAGCCCCAGCATTTT. Protein sequence: CASSLEGGGHQPQHF.

A remark on this clonotype: A read error may account for a junction end that differs from germline. The gene calls are TRBV6-5 and TRBJ2-1; TRBD1 matches 7 bases. CDR3 size: 15 residues. CDR1 is MNHEY and CDR2 is SVGAGI in the germline V gene. Here the CDR3 reads CASSYFSGQIGELFF. The CDR3 nucleotides are TGTGCCAGCAGTTACTTTTCGGGACAGATCGGTGAGCTGTTCTTC.

The sample holds one count of this clonotype. V usage is TRBV6-1 and J usage is TRBJ2-4; a possible D gene is TRBD1 (5 bases). This CDR3 spans 15 amino acids. V was clipped by 2 bases and J by 0 bases, with 8 bases between them. CDR1 and CDR2 from the germline V gene are MNHNS and SASEGT. The CDR3 bases are TGTGCCAGCAGTGAAACAGGTCTAGCCAAAAACATTCAGTACTTC. Translating it yields CASSETGLAKNIQYF.

The gene calls are TRBV24-1 and TRBJ2-1, with 9 nucleotides matching TRBD2. Germline V gene data show CDR1 as KGHDR and CDR2 as SFDVKD. V was clipped by 4 bases and J by 0 bases; unmatched bases: 6. This CDR3 is built from 17 residues. CDR3 amino acids: CATSDHSGGPSYNEQFF. CDR3 coding DNA: TGTGCCACCAGTGACCATAGCGGGGGCCCCTCCTACAATGAGCAGTTCTTC.

Remarks on this clonotype: A much larger clone lies a single base off, so this may be a read error. V and J are TRBV9 and TRBJ1-3; no clear D gene. CDR1 SGDLS and CDR2 YYNGEE come from the germline V gene. With 1 base removed from V and 3 bases from J, the gap between germline ends came to 14 bases. The CDR3 loop spans 16 amino acids. The CDR3 loop is CASSVTAGQDGNTIYF. CDR3 sequence (DNA): TGTGCCAGCAGCGTAACGGCGGGTCAAGATGGAAACACCATATATTTT.

V and J are TRBV6-5 and TRBJ2-2; 11 bases fit TRBD1. This CDR3 region has 16 residues. The junction had 5 bases not matched to a gene; V was cut back by 4 bases and J by 4 bases. CDR1 is MNHEY, CDR2 SVGAGI, per germline. DNA of the CDR3: TGTGCCAGCAGTTCAGGACAGGGGGCGGTCACCGGGGAGCTGTTTTTT. This encodes CASSSGQGAVTGELFF.

The J gene is TRBJ2-3, the V gene TRBV9; 8 nucleotides align to TRBD2. After removal of 3 bases from V and 2 bases from J, the junction contained 5 bases not matched to a gene. CDR3 length equals 15 residues. Looked up from germline, CDR1 is SGDLS and CDR2 is YYNGEE. In DNA form, the CDR3 reads TGTGCCAGCAGCGAGGTGCGGGGGGCCACAGATACGCAGTATTTT. Amino acid sequence: CASSEVRGATDTQYF.

Regarding this clonotype: This sequence may be a read error, since a much larger clone differs from it by one base. The CDR3 DNA reads as TGTGCCAACAGTGCGGGACAGGGAGGTAATTGGGACTTC. Protein: CANSAGQGGNWDF. The chain employs TRBV6-1 and TRBJ2-4; 9 nucleotides align to TRBD1. The length of the CDR3 is 13 residues. Germline values: CDR1 MNHNS, CDR2 SASEGT.

The genes are TRBV12-3 or TRBV12-4 and TRBJ2-1; tentative D call: TRBD2 (5 bases). The CDR3 length is 13 residues. V was cut by 1 base and J by 6 bases, with 7 bases left in between. The CDR3 DNA reads as TGTGCCAGCAGTTTAGGAGGGCGCAATGAGCAGTTCTTC. Translation: CASSLGGRNEQFF.

The chain uses TRBV7-2 and TRBJ2-6; D not resolved. Germline V CDR1 and CDR2: SGHTA, FQGNSA. V was shortened by 0 bases and J by 0 bases, with 9 bases between the two germline ends. This CDR3 region has 17 residues. The CDR3 loop is CASSLAKRISGANVLTF. Written as DNA, the CDR3 is TGTGCCAGCAGCTTAGCAAAGCGTATCTCTGGGGCCAACGTCCTGACTTTC.

This clonotype came up a few times. The V gene is TRBV20-1, the J gene TRBJ2-7, with D unclear. Germline-derived CDR1 and CDR2 are DFQATT and SNEGSKA (reference sequence). Deletions cut 5 bases from V and 4 bases from J, with 18 bases between. This CDR3 spans 14 amino acids. CDR3 residues: CSAFGRAALYEQYF. CDR3 bases: TGCAGTGCTTTTGGTAGGGCGGCATTATACGAGCAGTACTTC.

This clonotype appeared a single time. The CDR3 DNA is TGCGCCAGCAGCCCGCGGACTAGCGGGGTAACAGATACGCAGTATTTT. It codes for CASSPRTSGVTDTQYF. V usage is TRBV5-1 and J usage is TRBJ2-3; TRBD2 matches 12 bases. Losses at the gene ends were 4 bases for V and 3 bases for J; bases not matched to a gene: 6. From germline, CDR1 is SGHRS and CDR2 YFSETQ. This CDR3 has 16 amino acids.

For this clonotype: The junction departs from the called germline gene at one end, perhaps through a read error. The chain is built from TRBV7-8 and TRBJ2-2; D unresolved. This CDR3 is 14 amino acids long. Germline lookup yields CDR1 SGHVS and CDR2 FQNEAQ. The CDR3 here is CASTLFHFPGELFF. In DNA, the CDR3 is TGTGCCAGCACCTTATTCCACTTTCCCGGGGAGCTGTTTTTT.

The genes are TRBV4-2 and TRBJ2-5; D is ambiguous. V was pared by 3 bases and J by 4 bases, with 15 bases between. The CDR3 has 15 residues. The germline V gene encodes CDR1 LGHNA and CDR2 YNFKEQ. CDR3: CASSQVGAGPETQYF. DNA for the CDR3: TGTGCCAGCAGCCAGGTTGGAGCTGGGCCAGAGACCCAGTACTTC.

The chain recombines TRBV28 with TRBJ1-3, with 7 bases fitting TRBD1. CDR3 length: 17 amino acids. Germline CDR1 MDHEN, CDR2 SYDVKM. The trim removed 3 bases at V and 0 bases at J, leaving 8 bases unmatched. Here the CDR3 reads CASSFISGGASGNTIYF. In nucleotides, the CDR3 is TGTGCCAGCAGTTTCATCTCAGGGGGTGCCTCTGGAAACACCATATATTTT.

This clonotype has just a few counts. The V call is TRBV12-3 or TRBV12-4, the J call TRBJ1-4; 7 bases are shared with TRBD1. This CDR3 is 14 amino acids long. V dropped 6 bases and J dropped 5; count of bases not matched to a gene: 6. CDR3 coding DNA: TGTGCCAGCAGAGCGGGACAGATGAATGAAAAACTGTTTTTT. It specifies CASRAGQMNEKLFF.

The J gene is TRBJ2-5, the V gene TRBV11-2; a possible D gene is TRBD2 (5 bases). CDR1 is SGHAT, CDR2 FQNNGV, per germline. CDR3 length: 13 amino acids. The V and J ends lost 5 bases and 2 bases respectively, with 9 bases between them. The CDR3 nucleotides read TGTGCCAGCAGCCCTAGCTCTCAAGAGACCCAGTACTTC. The encoded protein is CASSPSSQETQYF.

This clonotype was observed many times. The J gene is TRBJ1-1, the V gene TRBV29-1; possibly TRBD1 for D (5 bases). This CDR3 region has 15 residues. Germline values: CDR1 SQVTM, CDR2 ANQGSEA. The V end lost 3 bases, the J end lost 0 bases, and 14 bases lay between the germline ends. The CDR3 nucleotides are TGCAGCGTTGATTCAGGGTGGGGGATGAACACTGAAGCTTTCTTT. Translation: CSVDSGWGMNTEAFF.

The genes are TRBV5-6 and TRBJ1-3, with 8 bases that match TRBD1. The CDR3 loop spans 16 amino acids. V lost 0 bases and J lost 2; bases outside the gene matches: 4. Germline values: CDR1 SGHDT, CDR2 YYEEEE. DNA of the CDR3: TGTGCCAGCAGCTTGGGAGGACAGGGCCCTGGAAACACCATATATTTT. Its translation is CASSLGGQGPGNTIYF.

Only one count was recorded for this clonotype. One base away lies a much larger clone, so this may be a sequencing read error. The chain couples TRBV2 to TRBJ1-6, with D unclear. The CDR3 sequence is 14 residues long. Germline CDR1 reads SNHLY; CDR2 reads FYNNEI. V was trimmed by 0 bases and J by 8 bases, leaving 8 bases between them. CDR3 DNA: TGTGCCAGCAGTGAAGCAGGCGATGATTCACCCCTCCACTTT. Amino acid sequence: CASSEAGDDSPLHF.

The gene calls are TRBV20-1 and TRBJ1-2; D gene ambiguous. This CDR3 comprises 11 residues. The V gene's germline CDR1 is DFQATT and CDR2 SNEGSKA (reference sequence). V lost 5 bases, J lost 14 bases, and 18 bases lay in between. CDR3 protein: CSAGLVWALTF. DNA of the CDR3: TGCAGTGCTGGACTCGTGTGGGCTTTGACCTTC.

This clonotype has a single count. CDR3 nucleotide sequence: TGTGCCAGCAGCTACCGAGGGGGGGATACGCAGTATTTT. It codes for CASSYRGGDTQYF. The chain couples TRBV7-2 to TRBJ2-3; D possibly uses TRBD1 or TRBD2 (6 bases each). The CDR3 consists of 13 residues. Germline CDR1 is SGHTA and CDR2 is FQGNSA. The ends were cut back, 4 bases at V and 6 bases at J, with 11 bases in the middle.

Only a few counts were recorded for this clonotype. This chain uses TRBV6-2 or TRBV6-3 with TRBJ1-2; D uncertain. CDR3 length equals 12 residues. Trimming took 9 bases from V and 4 from J, leaving 12 bases between them. Germline V CDR1 and CDR2: MNHEY, SVGEGT. The CDR3 coding sequence is TGTGCCAGTTCCAGGAGCCCCTATGGCTACACCTTC. It specifies CASSRSPYGYTF.